This T cell receptor beta chain was profiled in a study of PD-1 blockade in classical Hodgkin lymphoma. CDR1 is SGHRS and CDR2 is YFSETQ in the germline V gene. The CDR3 sequence is 15 residues long. The V and J ends lost 2 bases and 5 bases respectively, with 16 bases between them. Clones were sequenced by immunoSEQ multiplex PCR, and TCRdb holds only the in-frame ones, with some missing. The sample includes about 50,000 clones, around 89% of them seen just once. This sample's time point: cycle 4 day 1 (C4D1), after 6 weeks of nivolumab. Relapse was seen in all patients after autologous stem cell transplantation, and brentuximab vedotin exposure was variable.

Source: peripheral blood mononuclear cells (PBMCs), taken before the fourth cycle of nivolumab. The clonotype comes from a human donor with classical Hodgkin lymphoma. V is TRBV5-1 and J is TRBJ1-2; the D gene is possibly TRBD1 (5 bases). The CDR3 loop reads CASSLTGASAYGYTF. The CDR3 DNA follows: TGCGCCAGCAGCTTAACCGGGGCGTCTGCTTATGGCTACACCTTC.